Each of the 27 T cell receptor beta chains below was sequenced from the same sample in a study of T cells in Graves' hyperthyroidism and ophthalmopathy. What was amplified from RNA transcripts were TCR beta CDR3 regions. In the first-round RT-PCR of the TCR CDR3, the HTBI primer set was used. TCRdb ran MiXCR on the multiplex PCR reads and lists one entry per CDR3 protein. Found here are around 350,000 distinct CDR3 sequences, approximately 20% of them singletons; the top ten hold around 3.6%. Sequencing used blood. These TCRs come from a woman under 30 with Graves' hyperthyroidism.

This clonotype appeared many times. CDR3 sequence (DNA): TGTGCCAGCAGTTTAAAGGGGAGTGGCTACACCTTC. Protein product: CASSLKGSGYTF. The gene calls are TRBV28 and TRBJ1-2, with D maybe TRBD1 (5 bases). The V end lost 2 bases, the J end lost 7 bases, and 8 bases lay between the germline ends. The CDR3 runs 12 residues. CDR1 is MDHEN and CDR2 is SYDVKM in the germline V gene.

This clonotype was seen many times. The chain employs TRBV19 and TRBJ1-1; weak D call: TRBD1 (6 bases). V lost 3 bases and J lost 3, with 11 bases in between. CDR1 and CDR2 (germline): LNHDA, SQIVND (reference sequence). This CDR3 contains 14 residues. The CDR3 here is CASSIGGADTEAFF. The DNA of the CDR3 is TGTGCCAGTAGTATTGGGGGGGCGGACACTGAAGCTTTCTTT. Full variable domain (outside the CDR3, taken from reference TRBV19 and TRBJ1-1): DGGITQSPKYLFRKEGQNVTLSCEQNLNHDAMYWYRQDPGQGLRLIYYSQIVNDFQKGDIAEGYSVSREKKESFPLTVTSAQKNPTAFYLCASSIGGADTEAFFGQGTRLTVV.

This clonotype was detected ten times or more. V gene TRBV6-5 combines with J gene TRBJ1-1; possible D gene TRBD1, 6 bases. The CDR3 extends over 14 amino acids. V dropped 4 bases and J dropped 0 bases, with 9 bases sitting between them. Germline loops: CDR1 MNHEY, CDR2 SVGAGI. The CDR3 protein is CASSWGGMNTEAFF. The CDR3 nucleotides read TGTGCCAGCAGTTGGGGGGGCATGAACACTGAAGCTTTCTTT.

This clonotype was observed many times. The chain uses TRBV28 and TRBJ2-7; maybe TRBD2 (5 bases). The CDR3 loop spans 15 amino acids. Germline V gene lookup returns CDR1 MDHEN and CDR2 SYDVKM. V was pared by 5 bases and J by 3 bases, with 17 bases between. CDR3: CASSGLGLAVYEQYF. In DNA, the CDR3 is TGTGCCAGCAGTGGGCTAGGGCTAGCTGTCTACGAGCAGTACTTC.

This clonotype was detected a few times. The chain couples TRBV3-1 to TRBJ1-1; D gene unclear. The CDR3 runs 14 residues. V dropped 1 base and J dropped 4 bases, with 10 bases sitting between them. Germline loops: CDR1 LGHDT, CDR2 YNNKEL (reference sequence). The CDR3 sequence: CASSQVGIVTEAFF. DNA for the CDR3: TGTGCCAGCAGCCAAGTGGGGATTGTCACTGAAGCTTTCTTT. The variable domain in full, with the rest retrieved from reference TRBV3-1 and TRBJ1-1, is DTAVSQTPKYLVTQMGNDKSIKCEQNLGHDTMYWYKQDSKKFLKIMFSYNNKELIINETVPNRFSPKSPDKAHLNLHINSLELGDSAVYFCASSQVGIVTEAFFGQGTRLTVV.

The V call is TRBV5-1, the J call TRBJ2-7; 7 nucleotides align to TRBD1. The CDR3 extends over 16 amino acids. Germline V CDR1 and CDR2: SGHRS, YFSETQ. The V gene end was trimmed by 1 base and the J gene end by 2 bases; junction bases not matched to a gene: 9. This CDR3 is CASSLPERQGTYEQYF. In DNA, the CDR3 is TGCGCCAGCAGCTTGCCGGAGCGACAGGGAACCTACGAGCAGTACTTC.

This clonotype has at least ten counts. The chain carries TRBV7-9 and TRBJ2-5; a weak D match, TRBD1 (8 bases). The CDR3 has 15 amino acids. Trimming removed 3 bases from V and 5 bases from J, with 16 bases in between. CDR1 SEHNR and CDR2 FQNEAQ come from the germline V gene (reference sequence). CDR3 nucleotide sequence: TGTGCCAGCAGCTTTTGGACAGGGAGGGCTGAGACCCAGTACTTC. Its protein product is CASSFWTGRAETQYF. The entire variable domain, with the rest obtained from reference TRBV7-9 and TRBJ2-5, is as follows: DTGVSQNPRHKITKRGQNVTFRCDPISEHNRLYWYRQTLGQGPEFLTYFQNEAQLEKSRLLSDRFSAERPKGSFSTLEIQRTEQGDSAMYLCASSFWTGRAETQYFGPGTRLLVL.

The chain employs TRBV7-2 and TRBJ1-2; 7 bases agree with TRBD1. This CDR3 region has 15 residues. Germline values: CDR1 SGHTA, CDR2 FQGNSA. Trimming took 1 base from V and 0 from J; bases not matched to a gene: 2. The CDR3 loop is CASSLVGQSNYGYTF. The CDR3 DNA is TGTGCCAGCAGCTTAGTGGGACAGTCTAACTATGGCTACACCTTC.

This clonotype was seen repeatedly, ten times or more. The chain combines TRBV28 with TRBJ1-5, with 8 bases aligning to TRBD1. CDR3 length: 15 amino acids. V shed 3 bases, J shed 6 bases, and the junction held 7 bases outside the gene matches. From germline, CDR1 is MDHEN and CDR2 SYDVKM. The CDR3 region is CASSFPTTGVQPQHF. The CDR3 bases are TGTGCCAGCAGTTTCCCGACGACAGGGGTTCAGCCCCAGCATTTT.

This clonotype was detected many times. The chain joins TRBV6-1 to TRBJ2-4, with D possibly matching TRBD2 (6 bases). The CDR3 totals 17 residues. Looked up from germline, CDR1 is MNHNS and CDR2 is SASEGT. V was trimmed by 3 bases and J by 3 bases, leaving 18 bases between them. In DNA, the CDR3 is TGTGCCAGCAGTGACGGGACTTTTCTAGACGGCAAAAACATTCAGTACTTC. The encoded protein is CASSDGTFLDGKNIQYF.

As to this clonotype: A read error may explain this, as a much larger clone is one base away. The chain uses TRBV4-1 and TRBJ2-7; weak D call: TRBD1 (5 bases). CDR1 and CDR2 (germline): MGHRA, YSYEKL. The CDR3 contains 15 residues. CDR3 in DNA: TGCGCCAGCAGCCTCCAGACAGCGATGTCCTACGGGCAGTACTTC. The encoded protein is CASSLQTAMSYGQYF.

This clonotype has ten or more counts. The J gene is TRBJ2-5, the V gene TRBV20-1, with 9 nucleotides matching TRBD2. The CDR3 totals 13 residues. Trimming took 3 bases from V and 4 from J; bases not matched to a gene: 3. The germline V gene has CDR1 DFQATT and CDR2 SNEGSKA (reference sequence). Here the CDR3 DNA reads TGCAGTGCTAGGACTAGCGGCAGAGAGACCCAGTACTTC. Residues: CSARTSGRETQYF.

This clonotype occurred many times. This chain uses TRBV6-1 with TRBJ2-7; a weak D match, TRBD1 (6 bases). This CDR3 has 12 residues. The V gene lost 7 bases and the J gene lost 3 bases, with 10 bases spanning the gap. CDR1 MNHNS and CDR2 SASEGT come from the germline V gene. The CDR3 sequence is CASKTGNYEQYF. CDR3 DNA sequence: TGTGCCAGCAAGACAGGAAACTACGAGCAGTACTTC.

This clonotype was detected many times. The V call is TRBV9, the J call TRBJ2-5; the D gene is possibly TRBD2 (7 bases). From germline, CDR1 is SGDLS and CDR2 YYNGEE. V gave up 0 bases and J gave up 4 bases, with 16 bases separating them. The CDR3 consists of 16 residues. CDR3 protein: CASSVEGGQVGETQYF. For the CDR3, the DNA is TGTGCCAGCAGCGTAGAGGGGGGGCAGGTCGGAGAGACCCAGTACTTC.

This clonotype was picked up many times. This chain connects TRBV6-1 to TRBJ2-2, with D maybe TRBD1 (6 bases). The CDR3 has 15 amino acids. With 6 bases removed from V and 1 base from J, the gap between germline ends came to 12 bases. Germline V gene data show CDR1 as MNHNS and CDR2 as SASEGT. The CDR3 DNA sequence: TGTGCCAGCAGCCGAAGGGACAAGAACACCGGGGAGCTGTTTTTT. Translating it yields CASSRRDKNTGELFF.

This clonotype was observed at least ten times. The chain employs TRBV20-1 and TRBJ2-5; D remains unclear. CDR1 is DFQATT and CDR2 is SNEGSKA in the germline V gene (reference sequence). The CDR3 loop spans 12 amino acids. V dropped 6 bases and J dropped 0 bases, with 8 bases sitting between them. CDR3 loop: CSAETDQETQYF. The CDR3 region has the DNA TGCAGTGCCGAGACCGACCAAGAGACCCAGTACTTC.

In regard to this clonotype: A much larger clone lies a single base off, so this may be a read error. The gene calls are TRBV12-3 or TRBV12-4 and TRBJ2-5; TRBD1 aligns across 10 bases. The CDR3 spans 16 residues. This chain's CDR3 is CASSLIGTGDWETKYF. CDR3 sequence (DNA): TGTGCCAGCAGTTTAATAGGGACAGGGGACTGGGAGACCAAGTACTTC.

J is TRBJ2-1 and V is TRBV10-3; D might be TRBD1 (6 bases). The germline V gene encodes CDR1 ENHRY and CDR2 SYGVKD. The CDR3 has 15 residues. Trimming took off 2 bases at V and 0 bases at J, with 8 bases between the two ends. The CDR3 sequence: CAISETGISYNEQFF. The CDR3 nucleotides read TGTGCCATCAGTGAGACAGGGATCTCCTACAATGAGCAGTTCTTC.

This clonotype came up many times. The chain couples TRBV12-3 or TRBV12-4 to TRBJ1-1; D not resolved. The CDR3 extends over 14 amino acids. V shed 7 bases and J shed 0 bases, with 12 bases lying between them. The CDR3 spells CASIIHGLNTEAFF. The CDR3 DNA is TGTGCCAGCATCATACACGGCCTGAACACTGAAGCTTTCTTT.

This clonotype was detected only a few times. V usage is TRBV4-1 and J usage is TRBJ2-2, with 7 bases fitting TRBD1. Germline V gene lookup returns CDR1 MGHRA and CDR2 YSYEKL. V gave up 0 bases and J gave up 4 bases; unmatched junction bases: 5. The CDR3 covers 16 residues. CDR3 loop: CASSQETGPFTGELFF. DNA for the CDR3: TGCGCCAGCAGCCAAGAGACAGGGCCTTTCACCGGGGAGCTGTTTTTT.

This clonotype was picked up many times. CDR3: CASSELAGGPDTQYF. DNA of the CDR3: TGTGCCAGCAGTGAACTAGCGGGGGGGCCAGATACGCAGTATTTT. The gene calls are TRBV6-1 and TRBJ2-3, with TRBD2 identical over 12 bases. Unmatched junction bases numbered 1, after V lost 2 bases and J lost 4 bases. CDR1 MNHNS and CDR2 SASEGT come from the germline V gene. This CDR3 has 15 residues.

This clonotype was picked up many times. The chain couples TRBV7-9 to TRBJ2-7; D remains unclear. The germline V and J ends were trimmed by 1 base and 1 base, with 11 bases remaining between them. The CDR3 loop spans 15 amino acids. Germline assignment: CDR1 SEHNR and CDR2 FQNEAQ (reference sequence). CDR3 DNA: TGTGCCAGCAGCTTAGTGTCAGATTTATCCTACGAGCAGTACTTC. Encoded protein: CASSLVSDLSYEQYF.

This clonotype has ten or more counts. The gene calls are TRBV7-8 and TRBJ2-5; D is undetermined. CDR1 is SGHVS and CDR2 is FQNEAQ in the germline V gene. The CDR3 sequence is 12 residues long. Deletions cut 5 bases from V and 5 bases from J, with 9 bases between. The CDR3 reads CASSPIGETQYF. The DNA of the CDR3 is TGTGCCAGCAGCCCGATTGGCGAGACCCAGTACTTC.

This clonotype was observed a few times. A read error is possible here, since a much larger clone lies one base away. The chain carries TRBV27 and TRBJ2-7, with 7 bases aligning to TRBD1. This CDR3 is 14 amino acids long. Germline V lookup: CDR1 MNHEY, CDR2 SMNVEV (reference sequence). V shed 5 bases and J 3 bases; nucleotides not matched to a gene: 7. CDR3 DNA: TGTGCCAGCAGTCCTTTGACAGGGCTCTACGAGCAGTACTTC. Its translation is CASSPLTGLYEQYF.

This clonotype came up many times. The chain carries TRBV24-1 and TRBJ2-5, with a possible D match to TRBD2 (5 bases). V was shortened by 1 base and J by 4 bases, with 12 bases between the two germline ends. Germline CDR1 KGHDR, CDR2 SFDVKD. The length of the CDR3 is 15 residues. The CDR3 protein is CATSDFRGNGETQYF. The DNA of the CDR3 is TGTGCCACCAGTGATTTTAGAGGGAACGGAGAGACCCAGTACTTC.

This clonotype was found many times. The rearrangement links TRBV28 to TRBJ2-7, with D tentatively TRBD1 or TRBD2 (5 bases each). The CDR3 contains 13 residues. The ends were cut back, 7 bases at V and 4 bases at J, with 14 bases in the middle. Germline V gene sequence: CDR1 MDHEN, CDR2 SYDVKM. CDR3 loop: CASNSWGSYEQYF. The CDR3 DNA is TGTGCCAGCAATTCTTGGGGGTCTTACGAGCAGTACTTC.

This clonotype was detected ten times or more. The CDR3 is CASSVEGGGRAAFF. The CDR3 nucleotides are TGTGCCAGCAGCGTAGAAGGAGGTGGCAGGGCAGCTTTCTTT. The chain has TRBV9 and TRBJ1-1; possible D gene TRBD1, 5 bases. CDR1 is SGDLS and CDR2 is YYNGEE in the germline V gene. The CDR3 length is 14 residues. Trimming took off 0 bases at V and 10 bases at J, with 16 bases between the two ends. The variable domain in full, completed from reference TRBV9 and TRBJ1-1, reads DSGVTQTPKHLITATGQRVTLRCSPRSGDLSVYWYQQSLDQGLQFLIQYYNGEERAKGNILERFSAQQFPDLHSELNLSSLELGDSALYFCASSVEGGGRAAFFGQGTRLTVV.